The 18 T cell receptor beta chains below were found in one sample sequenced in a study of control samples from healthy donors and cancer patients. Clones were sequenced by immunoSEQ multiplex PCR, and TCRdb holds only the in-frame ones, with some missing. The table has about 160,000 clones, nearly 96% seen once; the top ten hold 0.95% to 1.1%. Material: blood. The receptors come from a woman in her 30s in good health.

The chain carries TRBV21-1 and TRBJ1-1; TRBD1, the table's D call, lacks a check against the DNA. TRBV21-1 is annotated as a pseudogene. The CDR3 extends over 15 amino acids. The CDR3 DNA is TGTGCCAGCAGCAAACAGGGGGCGAGGTACACTGAAGCTTTCTTT. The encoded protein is CASSKQGARYTEAFF.

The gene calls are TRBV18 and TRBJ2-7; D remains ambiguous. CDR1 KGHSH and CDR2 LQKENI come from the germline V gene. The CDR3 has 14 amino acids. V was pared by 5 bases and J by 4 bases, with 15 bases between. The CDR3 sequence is CASSTRRLWYEQYF. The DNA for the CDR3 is TGTGCCAGCTCAACGCGACGGTTATGGTACGAGCAGTACTTC.

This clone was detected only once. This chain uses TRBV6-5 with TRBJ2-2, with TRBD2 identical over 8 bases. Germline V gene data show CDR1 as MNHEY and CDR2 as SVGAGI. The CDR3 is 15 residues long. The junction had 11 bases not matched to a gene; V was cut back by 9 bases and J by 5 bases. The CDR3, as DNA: TGTGCCAGTCGTAGCGGGGAAGCAGGGACCGGGGAGCTGTTTTTT. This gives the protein CASRSGEAGTGELFF.

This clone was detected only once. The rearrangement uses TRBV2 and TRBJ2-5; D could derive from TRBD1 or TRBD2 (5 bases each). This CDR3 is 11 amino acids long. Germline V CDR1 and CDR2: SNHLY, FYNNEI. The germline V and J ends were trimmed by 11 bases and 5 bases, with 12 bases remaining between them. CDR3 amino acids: CAVGTGETQYF. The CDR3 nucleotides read TGTGCCGTCGGGACGGGGGAGACCCAGTACTTC. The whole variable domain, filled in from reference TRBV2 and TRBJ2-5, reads EPEVTQTPSHQVTQMGQEVILRCVPISNHLYFYWYRQILGQKVEFLVSFYNNEISEKSEIFDDQFSVERPDGSNFTLKIRSTKLEDSAMYFCAVGTGETQYFGPGTRLLVL.

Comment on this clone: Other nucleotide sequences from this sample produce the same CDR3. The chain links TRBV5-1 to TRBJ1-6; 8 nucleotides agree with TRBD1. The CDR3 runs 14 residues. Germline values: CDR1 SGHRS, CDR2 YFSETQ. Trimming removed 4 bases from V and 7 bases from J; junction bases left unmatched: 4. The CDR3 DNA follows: TGCGCCAGCAGCCTGGACAGGGCGAATTCACCCCTCCACTTT. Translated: CASSLDRANSPLHF.

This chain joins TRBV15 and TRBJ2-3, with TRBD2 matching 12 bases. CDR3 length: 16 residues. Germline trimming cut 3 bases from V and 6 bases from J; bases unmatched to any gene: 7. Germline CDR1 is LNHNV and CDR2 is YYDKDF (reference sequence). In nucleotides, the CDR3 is TGTGCCACCAGCAGGATACTAGCGGGGGGCCTCGATACGCAGTATTTT. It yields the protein CATSRILAGGLDTQYF.

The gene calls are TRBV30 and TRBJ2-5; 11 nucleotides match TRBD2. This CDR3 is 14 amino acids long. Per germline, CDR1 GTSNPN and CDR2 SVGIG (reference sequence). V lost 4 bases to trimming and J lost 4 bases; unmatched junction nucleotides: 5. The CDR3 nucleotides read TGTGCCTGGAATAGCGGGGGGGCCGGAGAGACCCAGTACTTC. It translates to CAWNSGGAGETQYF. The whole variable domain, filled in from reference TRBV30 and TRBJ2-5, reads SQTIHQWPATLVQPVGSPLSLECTVEGTSNPNLYWYRQAAGRGLQLLFYSVGIGQISSEVPQNLSASRPQDRQFILSSKKLLLSDSGFYLCAWNSGGAGETQYFGPGTRLLVL.

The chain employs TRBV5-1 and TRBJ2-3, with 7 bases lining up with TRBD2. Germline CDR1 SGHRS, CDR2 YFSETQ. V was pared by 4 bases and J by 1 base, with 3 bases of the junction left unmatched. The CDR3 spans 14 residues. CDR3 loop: CASSTTSGTDTQYF. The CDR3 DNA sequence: TGCGCCAGCAGCACCACTAGCGGCACAGATACGCAGTATTTT. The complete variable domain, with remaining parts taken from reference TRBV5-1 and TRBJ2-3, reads KAGVTQTPRYLIKTRGQQVTLSCSPISGHRSVSWYQQTPGQGLQFLFEYFSETQRNKGNFPGRFSGRQFSNSRSEMNVSTLELGDSALYLCASSTTSGTDTQYFGPGTRLTVL.

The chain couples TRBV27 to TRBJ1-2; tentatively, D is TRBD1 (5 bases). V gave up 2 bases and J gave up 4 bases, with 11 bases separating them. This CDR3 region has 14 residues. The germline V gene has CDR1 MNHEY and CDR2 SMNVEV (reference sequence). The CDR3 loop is CASSLREGTYGYTF. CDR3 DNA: TGTGCCAGCAGTTTACGGGAAGGGACCTATGGCTACACCTTC.

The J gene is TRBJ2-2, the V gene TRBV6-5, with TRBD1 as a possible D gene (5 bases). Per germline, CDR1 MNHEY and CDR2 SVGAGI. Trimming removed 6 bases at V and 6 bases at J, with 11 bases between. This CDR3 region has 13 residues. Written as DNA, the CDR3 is TGTGCCAGCAGGCAGGGTCGGGCCGGGGAGCTGTTTTTT. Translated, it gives CASRQGRAGELFF.

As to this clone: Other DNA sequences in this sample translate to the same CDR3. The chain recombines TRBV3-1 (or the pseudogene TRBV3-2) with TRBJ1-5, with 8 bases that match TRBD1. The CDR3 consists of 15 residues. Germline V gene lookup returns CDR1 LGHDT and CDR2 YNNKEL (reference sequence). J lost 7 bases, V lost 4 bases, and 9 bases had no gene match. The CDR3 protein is CASSRGQGGGQPQHF. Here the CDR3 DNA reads TGTGCCAGCAGCCGTGGACAGGGAGGAGGGCAGCCCCAGCATTTT.

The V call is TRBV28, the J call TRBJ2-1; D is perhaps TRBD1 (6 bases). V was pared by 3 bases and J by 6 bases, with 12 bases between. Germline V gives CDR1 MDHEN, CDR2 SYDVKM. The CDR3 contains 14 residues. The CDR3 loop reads CASSFAGVVNEQFF. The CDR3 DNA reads TGTGCCAGCAGTTTCGCAGGGGTGGTCAATGAGCAGTTCTTC.

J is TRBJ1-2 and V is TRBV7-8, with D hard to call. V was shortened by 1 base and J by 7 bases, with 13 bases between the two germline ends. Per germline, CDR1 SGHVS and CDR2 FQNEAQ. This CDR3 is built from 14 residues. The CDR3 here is CASSLERGSSGYTF. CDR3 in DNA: TGTGCCAGCAGCTTAGAACGGGGAAGCAGTGGCTACACCTTC.

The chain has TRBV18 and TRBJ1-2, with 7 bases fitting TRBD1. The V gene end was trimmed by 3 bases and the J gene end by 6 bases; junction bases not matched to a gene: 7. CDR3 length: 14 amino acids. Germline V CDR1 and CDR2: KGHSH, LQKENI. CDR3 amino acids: CASSPGQLINGYTF. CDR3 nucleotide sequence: TGTGCCAGCTCACCGGGACAGTTGATAAATGGCTACACCTTC.

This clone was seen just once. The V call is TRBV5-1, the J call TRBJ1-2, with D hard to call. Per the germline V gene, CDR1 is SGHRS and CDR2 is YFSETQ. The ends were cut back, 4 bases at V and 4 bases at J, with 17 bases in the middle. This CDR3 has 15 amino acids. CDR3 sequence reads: CASSPDPRIPYGYTF. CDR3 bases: TGCGCCAGCAGCCCCGACCCCAGAATTCCCTATGGCTACACCTTC.

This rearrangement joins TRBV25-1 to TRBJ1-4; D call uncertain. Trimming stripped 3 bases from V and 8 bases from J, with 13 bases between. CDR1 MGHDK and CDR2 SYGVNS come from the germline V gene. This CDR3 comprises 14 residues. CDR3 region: CASSDFPGREKLFF. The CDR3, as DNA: TGTGCCAGCAGTGATTTCCCCGGGCGGGAAAAACTGTTTTTT.

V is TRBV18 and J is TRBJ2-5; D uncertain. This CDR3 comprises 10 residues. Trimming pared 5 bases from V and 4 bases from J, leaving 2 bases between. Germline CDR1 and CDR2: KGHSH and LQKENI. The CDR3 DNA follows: TGTGCCAGCTCAGGAGAGACCCAGTACTTC. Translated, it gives CASSGETQYF. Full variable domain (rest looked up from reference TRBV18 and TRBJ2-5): NAGVMQNPRHLVRRRGQEARLRCSPMKGHSHVYWYRQLPEEGLKFMVYLQKENIIDESGMPKERFSAEFPKEGPSILRIQQVVRGDSAAYFCASSGETQYFGPGTRLLVL.

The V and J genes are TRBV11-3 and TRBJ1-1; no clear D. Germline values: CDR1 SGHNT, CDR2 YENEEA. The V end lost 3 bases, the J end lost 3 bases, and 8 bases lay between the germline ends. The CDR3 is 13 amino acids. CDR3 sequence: CASSFWSDTEAFF. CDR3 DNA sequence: TGTGCCAGCAGCTTTTGGAGTGACACTGAAGCTTTCTTT.